One sample yielded the 18 T cell receptor beta chains listed below, sequenced in a study of blood T cell repertoires in COVID-19. This table comes from immunoSEQ multiplex PCR, and its TCRdb copy is limited to in-frame clones, with some not included. Here the sample spans about 240,000 clones, around 83% being singletons. Sequenced: peripheral blood. Every receptor here comes from an elderly woman with acute or convalescent COVID-19.

The CDR3 sequence is CASSYAGALREQYF. CDR3 DNA: TGTGCCAGCAGTTACGCGGGGGCCCTCCGGGAGCAGTACTTC. This chain links TRBV6-2 or TRBV6-3 with TRBJ2-7, with D perhaps matching TRBD2 (7 bases). Trimming took off 2 bases at V and 7 bases at J, with 15 bases between the two ends. From germline, CDR1 is MNHEY and CDR2 SVGEGT. This CDR3 contains 14 residues.

The gene calls are TRBV28 and TRBJ2-7, with TRBD1 identical over 8 bases. V shed 5 bases, J shed 5 bases, and the junction held 5 bases outside the gene matches. Germline CDR1 MDHEN, CDR2 SYDVKM. The CDR3 spans 13 residues. The CDR3 coding sequence is TGTGCCAGCAGTCGCGGACAGGGCCACGAGCAGTACTTC. Its protein product is CASSRGQGHEQYF.

This clone has only one observation. CDR3 sequence reads: CASSPGQGGGQPQHF. CDR3 coding DNA: TGCGCCAGCAGCCCGGGACAGGGAGGAGGTCAGCCCCAGCATTTT. The genes are TRBV5-1 and TRBJ1-5; 9 nucleotides agree with TRBD1. Per germline, CDR1 SGHRS and CDR2 YFSETQ. J was trimmed by 6 bases and V by 4 bases; bases with no gene match: 8. The CDR3 loop spans 15 amino acids.

Comment on this clone: One end of the junction varies from germline; a read error may be responsible. The chain uses TRBV7-4 and TRBJ2-4; 8 bases are shared with TRBD1. Germline CDR1 and CDR2: SGHVT and SQSDAQ. This CDR3 is built from 10 residues. This CDR3 is CASGWTGNCF. CDR3 in DNA: TGTGCCAGCGGGTGGACAGGGAATTGCTTC.

The chain employs TRBV9 and TRBJ1-1; TRBD1 might be the D (5 bases). This CDR3 contains 13 residues. Trimming took off 5 bases at V and 7 bases at J, with 15 bases between the two ends. Germline V gene sequence: CDR1 SGDLS, CDR2 YYNGEE. The CDR3 here is CASSARVQGEAFF. CDR3 DNA sequence: TGTGCCAGCAGTGCCCGGGTGCAGGGTGAAGCTTTCTTT.

This rearrangement joins TRBV4-2 to TRBJ1-1; TRBD1 is a possible D gene (5 bases). The CDR3 covers 16 residues. Trimming left V 0 bases short and J 4 bases short, with 15 bases between. Germline CDR1 reads LGHNA; CDR2 reads YNFKEQ. The CDR3 region is CASSQEAGSSVTEAFF. DNA for the CDR3: TGTGCCAGCAGCCAAGAGGCAGGGTCGAGCGTCACTGAAGCTTTCTTT.

The J gene is TRBJ1-6, the V gene TRBV5-1, with 10 bases that match TRBD1. This CDR3 is 17 amino acids long. Germline V CDR1 and CDR2: SGHRS, YFSETQ. V was clipped by 0 bases and J by 4 bases; unmatched bases: 4. The CDR3 reads CASSLGQGASYNSPLHF. Written as DNA, the CDR3 is TGCGCCAGCAGCTTGGGACAGGGGGCTTCGTATAATTCACCCCTCCACTTT.

The chain couples TRBV7-2 to TRBJ2-1; D uncertain. CDR3 length: 13 residues. Between the trimmed V and J ends, which lost 6 bases and 3 bases, there was a span of 9 bases. Germline values: CDR1 SGHTA, CDR2 FQGNSA. The CDR3 protein is CASRLPVYNEQFF. In DNA form, the CDR3 reads TGTGCCAGCAGACTACCAGTCTACAATGAGCAGTTCTTC.

With respect to this clone: The sample contains more than one DNA sequence encoding this CDR3. This chain links TRBV19 with TRBJ1-5, with D maybe TRBD1 (6 bases). Germline assignment: CDR1 LNHDA and CDR2 SQIVND (reference sequence). The CDR3 is 14 amino acids. V was trimmed by 4 bases and J by 6 bases, leaving 13 bases between them. The chain's CDR3 is CASSSGGAGQPQHF. The CDR3 DNA is TGTGCCAGTAGTAGTGGGGGCGCAGGTCAGCCCCAGCATTTT.

The chain couples TRBV5-1 to TRBJ1-6; TRBD1 is a possible D gene (5 bases). Trimming took 4 bases from V and 8 from J, leaving 22 bases between them. The V gene's germline CDR1 is SGHRS and CDR2 YFSETQ. The CDR3 is made up of 17 amino acids. As DNA, the CDR3 is TGCGCCAGCAGCCCCGGGCTAGGGGTGGCGGCGGATTCACCCCTCCACTTT. Amino acids: CASSPGLGVAADSPLHF.

V usage is TRBV5-4 and J usage is TRBJ1-4, with D hard to call. The CDR3 length is 13 residues. V was shortened by 0 bases and J by 10 bases, with 10 bases between the two germline ends. Germline loops: CDR1 SGHNT, CDR2 YYREEE (reference sequence). In nucleotides, the CDR3 is TGTGCCAGCAGCTTGGGCCGGGATGGAAAACTGTTTTTT. The encoded protein is CASSLGRDGKLFF.

This chain connects TRBV28 to TRBJ2-6, with TRBD1 matching 9 bases. There are 20 residues in the CDR3. Germline CDR1 MDHEN, CDR2 SYDVKM. The J segment lost 0 bases and the V segment lost 5 bases, leaving 14 bases of the junction unmatched. The CDR3 nucleotides are TGTGCCAGCAGTCCCGGGTGGGGACAGGGATCTAGCTCTGGGGCCAACGTCCTGACTTTC. Its protein is CASSPGWGQGSSSGANVLTF. The whole variable domain, remainder taken from reference TRBV28 and TRBJ2-6, is DVKVTQSSRYLVKRTGEKVFLECVQDMDHENMFWYRQDPGLGLRLIYFSYDVKMKEKGDIPEGYSVSREKKERFSLILESASTNQTSMYLCASSPGWGQGSSSGANVLTFGAGSRLTVL.

The V and J genes are TRBV27 and TRBJ1-1; perhaps TRBD1 as D (6 bases). V gave up 6 bases and J gave up 7 bases, with 21 bases separating them. The CDR3 contains 15 residues. Germline V gene lookup returns CDR1 MNHEY and CDR2 SMNVEV (reference sequence). The CDR3 here is CASSPSRQGRFEAFF. CDR3 nucleotides: TGTGCCAGCAGCCCGAGCCGCCAGGGGCGATTTGAAGCTTTCTTT.

The J gene is TRBJ2-2, the V gene TRBV5-1, with 7 nucleotides matching TRBD1. The CDR3 extends over 18 amino acids. The germline gives CDR1 SGHRS, CDR2 YFSETQ. V was clipped by 1 base and J by 1 base; unmatched bases: 10. The chain's CDR3 is CASSLPRTGARNTGELFF. Here the CDR3 DNA reads TGCGCCAGCAGCTTGCCACGGACAGGCGCCAGGAACACCGGGGAGCTGTTTTTT.

The chain joins TRBV11-2 to TRBJ1-3, with D maybe TRBD1 (5 bases). Germline V gene lookup returns CDR1 SGHAT and CDR2 FQNNGV. Trimming took off 1 base at V and 3 bases at J, with 7 bases between the two ends. The CDR3 sequence is 14 residues long. The CDR3 DNA is TGTGCCAGCAGCTTAGTCCAGGGTGGAAACACCATATATTTT. It is translated as CASSLVQGGNTIYF.

The chain combines TRBV4-2 with TRBJ2-7, with 7 positions matching TRBD1. The V gene end was trimmed by 1 base and the J gene end by 2 bases; junction bases not matched to a gene: 5. The length of the CDR3 is 15 residues. Germline assignment: CDR1 LGHNA and CDR2 YNFKEQ. The CDR3 DNA follows: TGTGCCAGCAGCCAAGTGGACAGGCAGACCTACGAGCAGTACTTC. Its translation is CASSQVDRQTYEQYF.

The chain joins TRBV5-4 to TRBJ2-1; 10 nucleotides match TRBD2. Germline V gives CDR1 SGHNT, CDR2 YYREEE (reference sequence). The CDR3 runs 15 residues. V was clipped by 4 bases and J by 4 bases; unmatched bases: 5. As DNA, the CDR3 is TGTGCCAGCAGCACTACTAGCGGGGCGTACAATGAGCAGTTCTTC. Its protein product is CASSTTSGAYNEQFF.

The rearrangement links TRBV28 to TRBJ2-7; D might be TRBD1 (5 bases). CDR1 is MDHEN, CDR2 SYDVKM, per germline. This CDR3 region has 13 residues. The germline V and J ends were trimmed by 8 bases and 3 bases, with 14 bases remaining between them. CDR3 sequence: CASSSGQDYEQYF. The CDR3 bases are TGTGCCAGCTCATCTGGACAAGACTACGAGCAGTACTTC.